The sequence of this TCR beta chain was determined in a study of T cell responses to AZD1222 COVID-19 vaccine. To note about this clone: Its antigen is not identified.

Using immunoSEQ multiplex PCR, the repertoire was profiled, and TCRdb retains in-frame clones only, with some absent. This repertoire shows roughly 130,000 clones, more than 85% found once; its top ten account for less than 5%. The CDR3 covers 11 residues. From germline, CDR1 is SQVTM and CDR2 ANQGSEA. V lost 3 bases, J lost 5 bases, and 7 bases lay in between. Study conclusions and caveats: No day 14 peak samples; only post-peak repertoires were characterized.

The starting material was peripheral blood, obtained 28 days after the second AZD1222 dose. This rearrangement joins TRBV29-1 to TRBJ1-2, with unresolved D. The receptor's source is an adult who received the AZD1222 COVID-19 vaccine. The DNA for the CDR3 is TGCAGCGTTGACTTTGGGTATGGCTACACCTTC. Translated: CSVDFGYGYTF.